This TCR beta chain was captured by sequencing in a study of OX40 agonist ivuxolimab in advanced cancers. CDR3 length: 15 amino acids. From germline, CDR1 is MNHEY and CDR2 SMNVEV (reference sequence). V was clipped by 5 bases and J by 8 bases; unmatched bases: 8. Assay used: immunoSEQ multiplex PCR; TCRdb lists only in-frame clones, some missing. The data hold over 45,000 clones, with 83% observed a single time. This chain uses TRBV27 with TRBJ2-3; TRBD2 matches at 12 bases. Material: CD4+ or CD8+ T cells sorted from blood, obtained in a trial of the OX40 agonist ivuxolimab. The TCR was taken from an adult with an advanced solid tumor such as melanoma, head and neck, liver or kidney cancer. CDR3: CASSLSSGRAFTQYF. In DNA form, the CDR3 reads TGTGCCAGCAGTCTCTCTAGCGGGAGGGCCTTTACGCAGTATTTT.